The clone carrying this TCR beta chain was observed at least ten times. Sample time point: pre-sensitization, week 0. This sample's treatment: therapeutic diphenylcyclopropenone sensitization with weekly scalp DPC. During construction of the library, unique molecular identifiers were attached to individual cDNA molecules for quantitative, reproducible TCR counting. TCRdb processed the RACE reads anew with MiXCR; each CDR3 protein has one entry. Here the sample spans some 400,000 distinct CDR3 sequences, about 5.1% being singletons. The sample is drawn from a study of human T cells and chemical hapten exposure. This CDR3 has 13 amino acids. V was trimmed by 2 bases and J by 7 bases, leaving 9 bases between them.

The sequence was collected from a woman aged 45-59 years with alopecia areata. Some clones in this sample may be carry-over from other donors' samples. Sequenced here: whole blood, sampled in connection with sensitization to the hapten diphenylcyclopropenone (DPC). The rearrangement joins TRBV12-3 or TRBV12-4 to TRBJ1-5, with D uncertain. CDR3 loop: CASSLSNHQPQHF. CDR3 coding DNA: TGTGCCAGCAGTTTAAGTAATCACCAGCCCCAGCATTTT.